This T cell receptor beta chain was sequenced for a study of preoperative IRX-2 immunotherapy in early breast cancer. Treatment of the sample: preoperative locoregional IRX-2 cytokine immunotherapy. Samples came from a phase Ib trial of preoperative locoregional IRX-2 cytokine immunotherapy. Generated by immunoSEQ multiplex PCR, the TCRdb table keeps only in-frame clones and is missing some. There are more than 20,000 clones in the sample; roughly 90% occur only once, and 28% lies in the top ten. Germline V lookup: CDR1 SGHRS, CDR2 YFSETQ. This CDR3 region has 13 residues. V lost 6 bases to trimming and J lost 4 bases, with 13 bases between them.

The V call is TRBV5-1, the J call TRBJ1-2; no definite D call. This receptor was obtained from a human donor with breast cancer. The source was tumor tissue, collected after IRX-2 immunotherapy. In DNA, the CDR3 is TGCGCCAGCACAAATGAACGGAGCTATGGCTACACCTTC. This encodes CASTNERSYGYTF.